Sequencing of this TCR beta chain was carried out in a study of T cell clonality in common variable immunodeficiency. Control and CVID samples contributed equal amounts of genomic DNA. TCRdb's table, derived via immunoSEQ multiplex PCR, lists solely in-frame clones and lacks some. The sample yields about 35,000 clones, without any singletons. In this sample, this clone turned up many times. The read stops 3 residues short of the end of the CDR3; the missing end is completed from the germline J gene. The V and J ends lost 11 bases and 5 bases, in that order; junction bases with no gene match: 5. Per the germline V gene, CDR1 is MNHEY and CDR2 is SMNVEV (reference sequence). This CDR3 comprises 11 residues.

The origin of this receptor is a person between 18 and 69 years old in good health. The source material was peripheral blood mononuclear cells. The chain employs TRBV27 and TRBJ2-5, with TRBD2 matching over 7 bases. The CDR3 DNA, read in part, is TGTGCCTGCGGGAGAAGGGAGACC. This gives the protein CACGRRET. The full CDR3 is CACGRRETQYF.